These 5 T cell receptor beta chains were all obtained from the same sample, sequenced in a study of human T cells and chemical hapten exposure. A single record per CDR3 protein comes from TCRdb applying MiXCR to the RACE reads. The data show approximately 120,000 distinct CDR3 sequences, 9% to 9.5% seen once. As for time point: patch test 2, 6 weeks after DPC sensitization. Indicated treatment: therapeutic diphenylcyclopropenone sensitization with weekly scalp DPC. The specimen comprised whole blood, sampled in connection with sensitization to the hapten diphenylcyclopropenone (DPC). The receptors stem from a woman aged 40 to 50 with alopecia areata. Some clones in this sample may be carry-over from other donors' samples.

The chain uses TRBV27 and TRBJ2-7, with a possible D match to TRBD1 (6 bases). This CDR3 spans 14 amino acids. The V end lost 0 bases, the J end lost 2 bases, and 8 bases lay between the germline ends. Germline CDR1 and CDR2: MNHEY and SMNVEV (reference sequence). The CDR3 coding sequence is TGTGCCAGCAGTTTATCGGGGGCCACCTACGAGCAGTACTTC. It yields the protein CASSLSGATYEQYF.

This clonotype showed up many times. The gene calls are TRBV4-3 and TRBJ1-1; D uncertain. The CDR3 has 15 amino acids. Germline lookup yields CDR1 LGHNA and CDR2 YSLEER. Trimming pared 0 bases from V and 6 bases from J, leaving 14 bases between. The CDR3 DNA reads as TGCGCCAGCAGCCAAGATTGGCCGGGAACTGCTGAAGCTTTCTTT. Protein: CASSQDWPGTAEAFF.

At least ten counts were recorded for this clonotype. The gene calls are TRBV7-8 and TRBJ2-3; D remains ambiguous. Per the germline V gene, CDR1 is SGHVS and CDR2 is FQNEAQ. The CDR3 extends over 16 amino acids. Trimming removed 0 bases at V and 2 bases at J, with 12 bases between. In nucleotides, the CDR3 is TGTGCCAGCAGCTTAGCGTACAGCCAACTCACAGATACGCAGTATTTT. Protein: CASSLAYSQLTDTQYF.

The rearrangement links TRBV28 to TRBJ2-1; D remains unclear. This CDR3 has 13 amino acids. Germline V gene sequence: CDR1 MDHEN, CDR2 SYDVKM. Between the trimmed V and J ends, which lost 8 bases and 15 bases, there was a span of 23 bases. CDR3 coding DNA: TGTGCCAGCGATCCCGATGGCAGGAGAACGTTGTTCTTC. As protein: CASDPDGRRTLFF.

This clonotype appeared many times. The chain is built from TRBV11-2 and TRBJ2-4; no reliable D call. There are 18 residues in the CDR3. V gave up 1 base and J gave up 0 bases, with 16 bases separating them. Looked up from germline, CDR1 is SGHAT and CDR2 is FQNNGV. CDR3 nucleotides: TGTGCCAGCAGCTTAGTCCCGACGCTCCGCGGAGCCAAAAACATTCAGTACTTC. Encoded protein: CASSLVPTLRGAKNIQYF.